Listed below are T cell receptor beta chains from one sample, sequenced in a study of read filtering for tumor transcriptome and immune sequencing. TCRdb called the reads again in MiXCR, with one record for every CDR3 protein. The sample has 45,000 to 55,000 distinct CDR3 sequences; approximately 12% are singletons. The sequenced sample was a population of CD138-negative cells sorted from bone marrow. Every receptor here comes from a donor over 35 with multiple myeloma. Both conserved end residues are part of each CDR3. A D gene is named only where the DNA matches it firmly. Clone size is not always given. Where it is, it says once, few, many or a class for expanded clones.

v_call,clone_size,d_call,j_call,cdr3_length,cdr3_nt,cdr3_aa
TRBV6-5,-,TRBD2,TRBJ2-5,16,TGTGCCAGCAGTTTCTACCCGCGGGAGGGGGCGGAGACCCAGTACTTC,CASSFYPREGAETQYF
TRBV6-5,many,-,TRBJ2-7,13,TGTGCCAGCGGGGGCAGCCGCTCCTACGAGCAGTACTTC,CASGGSRSYEQYF
TRBV15,many,-,TRBJ1-1,13,TGTGCCACCAGCCGGCAAATGAACACTGAAGCTTTCTTT,CATSRQMNTEAFF
TRBV7-7,many,TRBD2,TRBJ2-3,15,TGTGCTAGCAGCATGGGACTAGCGGACACAGATACGCAGTATTTT,CASSMGLADTDTQYF
TRBV12-3/TRBV12-4,-,-,TRBJ1-5,13,TGTGCCAGCAGTTTCCGGGAAGGGCAGCCCCAGCATTTT,CASSFREGQPQHF
TRBV5-1,many,TRBD2,TRBJ2-3,16,TGCGCCAGCAGCTTGGAAGCGGGAGACCACACAGATACGCAGTATTTT,CASSLEAGDHTDTQYF
TRBV4-3,many,-,TRBJ1-4,16,TGCGCCAGCAGCCAAGAGCTCTGGAGGGCGGGTGAAAAACTGTTTTTT,CASSQELWRAGEKLFF
TRBV5-1,many,TRBD2,TRBJ2-2,15,TGCGCCAGCCATTCCGGGACTAGCGTTACCGGGGAGCTGTTTTTT,CASHSGTSVTGELFF
TRBV3-1,-,-,TRBJ2-7,12,TGTGCCAGCAGCCAAGTTGTCGGCGAGCAGTACTTC,CASSQVVGEQYF
TRBV6-5,-,TRBD2,TRBJ2-5,15,TGTGCCAGCAGTTACAAGCGGGAGTCCCGGGAGACCCAGTACTTC,CASSYKRESRETQYF
TRBV29-1,many,-,TRBJ1-1,12,TGCATCGTTGTCTCCACCGTCTCTGAAGCTTTCTTT,CIVVSTVSEAFF
TRBV20-1,many,-,TRBJ2-3,17,TGCAGTGCTAGACACACAAGGACGGGCTCGAGCACAGATACGCAGTATTTT,CSARHTRTGSSTDTQYF
TRBV18,many,TRBD2,TRBJ2-7,14,TGTGCCAGCTCACACGACATCTGGGAGGGCGAGCAGTACTTC,CASSHDIWEGEQYF
TRBV20-1,many,-,TRBJ1-6,15,TGCAGTGCTAGCGGACAGACAGGAGATAATTCACCCCTCCACTTT,CSASGQTGDNSPLHF
TRBV9,medium-sized,-,TRBJ2-1,15,TGTGCCAGCAGCGTACTAGGGGCCTCCTACAATGAGCAGTTCTTC,CASSVLGASYNEQFF
TRBV7-2,medium-sized,TRBD2,TRBJ2-1,15,TGTGCCAGCAGCCTAACTAGCGGGAGGACAAATGAGCAGTTCTTC,CASSLTSGRTNEQFF
TRBV6-6,medium-sized,TRBD2,TRBJ2-1,13,TGTGCCAGCAGTGCCATTAGCGGGAATGAGCAGTTCTTC,CASSAISGNEQFF
TRBV29-1,many,-,TRBJ2-7,14,TGCAGCGTTGTCCTAAGGGGGACTGCCTACGAGCAGTACTTC,CSVVLRGTAYEQYF
TRBV6-5,many,TRBD1,TRBJ2-7,14,TGTGCCAGCAGAGGGACAGGGAGCTCCTACGAGCAGTACTTC,CASRGTGSSYEQYF
TRBV4-3,medium-sized,-,TRBJ2-1,15,TGTGCCAGCAGCCAAGGGGTTAGCGAGAACAATGAGCAGTTCTTC,CASSQGVSENNEQFF
TRBV7-9,many,-,TRBJ2-5,15,TGTGCCAGCAGCTTGGGGACCCTCGATCAAGAGACCCAGTACTTC,CASSLGTLDQETQYF
TRBV18,many,TRBD2,TRBJ2-1,15,TGTGCCAGCTCACTAACTAGCGGGAGGGCCAATGAGCAGTTCTTC,CASSLTSGRANEQFF
TRBV6-2/TRBV6-3,many,-,TRBJ2-1,16,TGTGCCAGCAGTGAGGGAGGATGGGGGGCGAATGGTGAGCAGTTCTTC,CASSEGGWGANGEQFF
TRBV20-1,many,-,TRBJ1-5,14,TGCAGTGCTAGAACCCATGCTAGCAATCAGCCCCAGCATTTT,CSARTHASNQPQHF
TRBV11-2,many,TRBD1,TRBJ2-3,17,TGTGCCAGCAGCCCCGGACAGGCTCTAACGGGCACAGATACGCAGTATTTT,CASSPGQALTGTDTQYF
TRBV5-1,many,-,TRBJ1-4,13,TGCGCCAGCAGCCCCGAAGCTAATGAAAAACTGTTTTTT,CASSPEANEKLFF
TRBV18,many,-,TRBJ2-1,14,TGTGCCAGCTCACCACCTGTGACAAACAATGAGCAGTTCTTC,CASSPPVTNNEQFF
TRBV6-5,many,TRBD2,TRBJ2-7,17,TGTGCCAGCAAAAAGGGGACTAGCGGGAGGGGAACCTACGAGCAGTACTTC,CASKKGTSGRGTYEQYF
TRBV5-4,many,-,TRBJ2-7,11,TGTGCCAGCAGCTCCCGGGGCGAGCAGTACTTC,CASSSRGEQYF
TRBV7-6,many,-,TRBJ2-5,14,TGTGCCAGCAGCGCCCCTGCGGGGGCGGAGACCCAGTACTTC,CASSAPAGAETQYF
TRBV12-3/TRBV12-4,many,TRBD1,TRBJ2-3,15,TGTGCCAGCAGCCAACTGACAGGGAGCACAGATACGCAGTATTTT,CASSQLTGSTDTQYF
TRBV28,-,TRBD2,TRBJ2-7,15,TGTGCCAGCAGACCCGGACTAGTGGGCTCCTACGAGCAGTACTTC,CASRPGLVGSYEQYF
TRBV7-2,many,TRBD2,TRBJ2-7,13,TGTGCCAGCAGCCTAGGGACTAGCGGCGAGCAGTACTTC,CASSLGTSGEQYF
TRBV10-3,many,-,TRBJ2-1,14,TGTGCCATCAGACCGGCAGGGACCTACAATGAGCAGTTCTTC,CAIRPAGTYNEQFF
TRBV7-9,many,-,TRBJ1-1,14,TGTGCCAGCAGCTTAGCGAACAGGGTGACACGAGCTTTCTTT,CASSLANRVTRAFF
TRBV2,many,-,TRBJ2-1,16,TGTGCCAGCCTCAGTGGTTACAGGAGCTCCTACAATGAGCAGTTCTTC,CASLSGYRSSYNEQFF
TRBV7-9,many,-,TRBJ1-1,13,TGTGCCAGCAGCCCCGGGGGGCCGGCTGAAGCTTTCTTT,CASSPGGPAEAFF
TRBV3-1,many,-,TRBJ2-5,15,TGTGCCAGCAGCCAAGACCGGCCGCCCGGGGAGACCCAGTACTTC,CASSQDRPPGETQYF
TRBV5-1,many,-,TRBJ2-5,13,TGCGCCAGCCGCAGGCAGGACCAAGAGACCCAGTACTTC,CASRRQDQETQYF
TRBV21-1,many,-,TRBJ2-1,18,TGTGCCAGCAGCAAACCCAGGGAGGGACTAGCGGGAGACAATGAGCAGTTCTTC,CASSKPREGLAGDNEQFF